Listed below are T cell receptor beta chains from one sample, sequenced in a study of CD8 T cells in ankylosing spondylitis. TCRdb reprocessed the 5' RACE reads with MiXCR, giving one entry per CDR3 protein. The sample comprises under 150,000 distinct CDR3 sequences, roughly 8.4% of which are singletons, and 7.3% rests with the top ten. Sequenced material: synovial fluid, either unsorted or a sorted T cell fraction (not recorded which). All receptors derive from a male donor with ankylosing spondylitis. Each CDR3 is given with its conserved first and last residue. A D gene is named only where the DNA matches it firmly. Clone size appears in some rows only: once, few, many, or a class for an expanded clone.

v_call: TRBV5-1; d_call: -; j_call: TRBJ2-1; clone_size: many; cdr3_aa: CASSLAGASSYNEQFF
v_call: TRBV20-1; d_call: -; j_call: TRBJ2-2; clone_size: -; cdr3_aa: CSASIGYTGELFF
v_call: TRBV20-1; d_call: TRBD2; j_call: TRBJ2-1; clone_size: many; cdr3_aa: CSASGRANEQFF
v_call: TRBV5-6; d_call: TRBD2; j_call: TRBJ2-5; clone_size: -; cdr3_aa: CASSSGGAGVETQYF
v_call: TRBV11-2; d_call: -; j_call: TRBJ2-1; clone_size: few; cdr3_aa: CASSSPRVSFYNEQFF
v_call: TRBV6-2/TRBV6-3; d_call: -; j_call: TRBJ2-5; clone_size: -; cdr3_aa: CASGVRVETQYF
v_call: TRBV9; d_call: -; j_call: TRBJ2-3; clone_size: -; cdr3_aa: CASSVDGGDTQYF
v_call: TRBV12-3/TRBV12-4; d_call: -; j_call: TRBJ1-2; clone_size: few; cdr3_aa: CASSLTGLGSGGYTF
v_call: TRBV6-2/TRBV6-3; d_call: TRBD2; j_call: TRBJ2-1; clone_size: many; cdr3_aa: CASRLAGEPNEQFF
v_call: TRBV9; d_call: -; j_call: TRBJ2-3; clone_size: -; cdr3_aa: CASSVTTTDTQYF
v_call: TRBV19; d_call: -; j_call: TRBJ1-6; clone_size: -; cdr3_aa: CASSIEGSSYNSPLHF
v_call: TRBV6-2/TRBV6-3; d_call: -; j_call: TRBJ1-2; clone_size: many; cdr3_aa: CASSYKINYGYTF
v_call: TRBV6-2/TRBV6-3; d_call: -; j_call: TRBJ1-1; clone_size: -; cdr3_aa: CASSYEGFTEAFF
v_call: TRBV5-4; d_call: -; j_call: TRBJ1-4; clone_size: many; cdr3_aa: CASSLSVGNNEKLFF
v_call: TRBV6-1; d_call: -; j_call: TRBJ2-2; clone_size: -; cdr3_aa: CASSEFGGWSTGELFF
v_call: TRBV20-1; d_call: -; j_call: TRBJ2-6; clone_size: many; cdr3_aa: CSAQTGANVLTF
v_call: TRBV12-5; d_call: TRBD2; j_call: TRBJ2-1; clone_size: -; cdr3_aa: CASGLTPDGRAGVHDEQFF
v_call: TRBV9; d_call: -; j_call: TRBJ1-4; clone_size: -; cdr3_aa: CASSVGGTFPNEKLFF
v_call: TRBV6-2/TRBV6-3; d_call: -; j_call: TRBJ1-2; clone_size: -; cdr3_aa: CASYRTAEGEYYGYTF
v_call: TRBV4-2; d_call: -; j_call: TRBJ2-3; clone_size: few; cdr3_aa: CASSQGQADTQYF
v_call: TRBV20-1; d_call: TRBD1; j_call: TRBJ2-7; clone_size: many; cdr3_aa: CSARGGQGRGIYEQYF
v_call: TRBV10-3; d_call: -; j_call: TRBJ1-5; clone_size: many; cdr3_aa: CAIMRDSNQPQHF
v_call: TRBV27; d_call: TRBD1; j_call: TRBJ1-5; clone_size: many; cdr3_aa: CASSGPDRRQPQHF
v_call: TRBV28; d_call: TRBD1; j_call: TRBJ2-7; clone_size: few; cdr3_aa: CASSVPGQGRYEQYF
v_call: TRBV10-3; d_call: -; j_call: TRBJ1-2; clone_size: -; cdr3_aa: CAISESYRGYTF
v_call: TRBV6-2/TRBV6-3; d_call: TRBD1; j_call: TRBJ1-1; clone_size: -; cdr3_aa: CASSYRTGNTEAFF
v_call: TRBV20-1; d_call: -; j_call: TRBJ1-1; clone_size: few; cdr3_aa: CSAGGGMGYTEAFF
v_call: TRBV27; d_call: TRBD2; j_call: TRBJ2-1; clone_size: many; cdr3_aa: CASSIRTSGRGWQFF
v_call: TRBV5-1; d_call: -; j_call: TRBJ2-3; clone_size: -; cdr3_aa: CASSLLQGLDTQYF
v_call: TRBV5-8; d_call: -; j_call: TRBJ1-5; clone_size: few; cdr3_aa: CASSQTGHSNQPQHF
v_call: TRBV5-6; d_call: -; j_call: TRBJ2-1; clone_size: many; cdr3_aa: CASSLVLGEREFF
v_call: TRBV7-2; d_call: -; j_call: TRBJ1-3; clone_size: -; cdr3_aa: CPSSLTGTLGNTIYF